This T cell receptor (beta chain) derives from a study of blood T cell repertoires in COVID-19. Study context: Collection of acute and convalescent COVID-19 samples took place in the United States, Italy and Spain. PBMCs, B-cell-depleted T cells, or T cells provided the cDNA or gDNA that made up the material.

The V gene end was trimmed by 5 bases and the J gene end by 7 bases; junction bases not matched to a gene: 5. The germline CDR1 and CDR2 sequences are MNHEY and SVGAGI. The CDR3 covers 13 residues. Generated by immunoSEQ multiplex PCR, the TCRdb table keeps only in-frame clones and is missing some. The sample has approximately 100,000 clones, around 87% seen once. V gene TRBV6-5 combines with J gene TRBJ1-5, with 7 bases aligning to TRBD1. The TCR originated in a man aged 45-65 years with acute or convalescent COVID-19. Source material: peripheral blood. As DNA, the CDR3 is TGTGCCAGCAGTACAGGGGCCCAACAGCCCCAGCATTTT. Translating gives CASSTGAQQPQHF.